What follows describes a single T cell receptor beta chain. This record comes from a study of CD8 T cells in Susac syndrome. About the study: Patients with Susac syndrome were therapy-naive, on corticosteroids, or on intravenous immunoglobulin alone at blood draw.

With random hexamers, reverse transcription was performed on about 0.5 to 1 ug of RNA. A single record per CDR3 protein comes from TCRdb applying MiXCR to the immunoSEQ multiplex PCR reads. Among about 240,000 distinct CDR3 sequences, 90% to 96% were seen once, and the ten largest hold about 0.095%. Trimming took off 0 bases at V and 7 bases at J, with 22 bases between the two ends. CDR1 is GTSNPN and CDR2 is SVGIG in the germline V gene (reference sequence). This CDR3 region has 17 residues. The sequence was obtained from a human donor with Susac syndrome. The material sequenced was CD4+ T cells from PBMCs. The V and J genes are TRBV30 and TRBJ1-3; D is unresolved. The CDR3 DNA reads TGTGCCTGGAGTGTACCCAGCCGGGATCCCGGAGGGAACACCATATATTTT. This sequence encodes CAWSVPSRDPGGNTIYF. Full variable domain (remainder filled in from reference TRBV30 and TRBJ1-3): SQTIHQWPATLVQPVGSPLSLECTVEGTSNPNLYWYRQAAGRGLQLLFYSVGIGQISSEVPQNLSASRPQDRQFILSSKKLLLSDSGFYLCAWSVPSRDPGGNTIYFGEGSWLTVV.